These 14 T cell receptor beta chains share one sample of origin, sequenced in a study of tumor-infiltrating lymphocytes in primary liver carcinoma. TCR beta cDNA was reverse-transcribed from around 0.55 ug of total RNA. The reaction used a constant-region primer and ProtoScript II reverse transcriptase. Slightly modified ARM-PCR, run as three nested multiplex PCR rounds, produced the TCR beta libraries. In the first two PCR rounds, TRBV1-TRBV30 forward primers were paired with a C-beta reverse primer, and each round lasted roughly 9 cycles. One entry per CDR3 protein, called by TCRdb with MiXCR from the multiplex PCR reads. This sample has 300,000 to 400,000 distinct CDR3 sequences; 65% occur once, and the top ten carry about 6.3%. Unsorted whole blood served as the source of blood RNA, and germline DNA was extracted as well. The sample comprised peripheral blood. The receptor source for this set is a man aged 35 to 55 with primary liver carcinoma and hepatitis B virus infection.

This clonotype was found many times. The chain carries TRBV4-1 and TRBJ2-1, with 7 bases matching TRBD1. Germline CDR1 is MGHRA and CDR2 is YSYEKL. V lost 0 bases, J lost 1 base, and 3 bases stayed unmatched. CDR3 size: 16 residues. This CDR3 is CASSQDSQGSYNEQFF. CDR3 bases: TGCGCCAGCAGCCAAGATTCACAGGGGTCCTACAATGAGCAGTTCTTC.

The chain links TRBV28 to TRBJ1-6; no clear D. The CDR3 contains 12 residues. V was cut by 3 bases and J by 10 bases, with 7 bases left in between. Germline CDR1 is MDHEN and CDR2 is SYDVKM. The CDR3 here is CASSFICSPLHF. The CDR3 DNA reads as TGTGCCAGCAGTTTCATCTGCTCACCCCTCCACTTT.

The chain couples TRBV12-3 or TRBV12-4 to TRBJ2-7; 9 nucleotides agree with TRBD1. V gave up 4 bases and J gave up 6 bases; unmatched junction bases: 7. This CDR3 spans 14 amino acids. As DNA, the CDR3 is TGTGCCAGCAGTTACAGGGACAGGGATTGCGAGCAGTACTTC. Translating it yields CASSYRDRDCEQYF.

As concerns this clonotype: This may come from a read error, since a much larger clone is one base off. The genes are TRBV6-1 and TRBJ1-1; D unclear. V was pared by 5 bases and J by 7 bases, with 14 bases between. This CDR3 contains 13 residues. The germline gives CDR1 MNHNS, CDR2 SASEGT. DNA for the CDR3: TGTGCCAGCAGTAAACACAGCCGCTTTGAAGCTTTCTTT. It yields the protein CASSKHSRFEAFF.

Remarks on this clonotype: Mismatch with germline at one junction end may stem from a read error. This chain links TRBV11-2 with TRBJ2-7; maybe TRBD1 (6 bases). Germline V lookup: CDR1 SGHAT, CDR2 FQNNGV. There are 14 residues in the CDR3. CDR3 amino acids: CANSRTDGHYERYF. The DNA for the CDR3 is TGTGCCAACAGCAGGACAGACGGCCACTACGAGCGGTACTTC.

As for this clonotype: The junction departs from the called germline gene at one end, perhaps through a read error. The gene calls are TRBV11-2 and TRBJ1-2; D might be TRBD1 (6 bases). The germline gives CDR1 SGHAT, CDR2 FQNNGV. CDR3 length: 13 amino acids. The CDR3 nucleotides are TGTGCCAGCAGCTTAGGAAGGGGGGATGGCTACACATTC. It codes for CASSLGRGDGYTF.

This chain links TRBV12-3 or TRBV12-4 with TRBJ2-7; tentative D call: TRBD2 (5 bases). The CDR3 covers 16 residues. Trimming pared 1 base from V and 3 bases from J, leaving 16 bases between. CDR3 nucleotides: TGTGCCAGCAGTTTAGTCGCGGGTCTCGGTCTCTACGAGCAGTACTTC. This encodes CASSLVAGLGLYEQYF.

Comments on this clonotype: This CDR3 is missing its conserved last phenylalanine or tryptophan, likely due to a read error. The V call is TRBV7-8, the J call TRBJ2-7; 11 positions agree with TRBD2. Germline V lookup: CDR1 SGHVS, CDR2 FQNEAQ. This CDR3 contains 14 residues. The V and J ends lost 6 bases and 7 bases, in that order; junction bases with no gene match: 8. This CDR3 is CASRASGRMGEQYL. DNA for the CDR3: TGTGCCAGCAGGGCTAGCGGGAGGATGGGGGAGCAGTACTTA.

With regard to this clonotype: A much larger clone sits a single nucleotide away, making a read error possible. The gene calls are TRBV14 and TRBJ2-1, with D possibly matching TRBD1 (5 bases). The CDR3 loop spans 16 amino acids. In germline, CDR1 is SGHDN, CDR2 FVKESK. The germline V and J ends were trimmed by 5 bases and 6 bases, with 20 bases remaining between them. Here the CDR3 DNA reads TGTGCCAGCAGCACACTGTTTAAATACACAGGCAATGAGCAGTTCTTC. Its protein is CASSTLFKYTGNEQFF.

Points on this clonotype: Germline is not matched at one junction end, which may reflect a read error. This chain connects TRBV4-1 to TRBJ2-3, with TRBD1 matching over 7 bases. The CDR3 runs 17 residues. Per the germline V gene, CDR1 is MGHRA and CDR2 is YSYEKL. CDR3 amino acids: CASRRAGDSDSTDTQYF. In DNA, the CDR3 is TGCGCCAGCAGAAGAGCCGGGGACAGCGACAGCACAGATACGCAGTACTTT.

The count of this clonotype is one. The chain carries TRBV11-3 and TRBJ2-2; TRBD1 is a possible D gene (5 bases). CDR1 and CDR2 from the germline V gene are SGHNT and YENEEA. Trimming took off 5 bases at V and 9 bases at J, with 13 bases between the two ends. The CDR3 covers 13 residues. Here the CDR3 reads CASSLREDWELFF. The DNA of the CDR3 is TGTGCCAGCAGCCTCAGGGAAGACTGGGAGCTGTTTTTT. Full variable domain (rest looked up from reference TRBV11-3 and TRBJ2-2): EAGVVQSPRYKIIEKKQPVAFWCNPISGHNTLYWYLQNLGQGPELLIRYENEEAVDDSQLPKDRFSAERLKGVDSTLKIQPAELGDSAVYLCASSLREDWELFFGEGSRLTVL.

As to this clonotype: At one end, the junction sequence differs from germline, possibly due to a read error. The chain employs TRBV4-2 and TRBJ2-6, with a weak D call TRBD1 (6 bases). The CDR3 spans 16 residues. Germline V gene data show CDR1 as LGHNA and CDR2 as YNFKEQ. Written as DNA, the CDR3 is TGTGCCGGCAGCTTGGGACAAATCTCTGGGGCCAACGTCCTGACTTTC. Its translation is CAGSLGQISGANVLTF.

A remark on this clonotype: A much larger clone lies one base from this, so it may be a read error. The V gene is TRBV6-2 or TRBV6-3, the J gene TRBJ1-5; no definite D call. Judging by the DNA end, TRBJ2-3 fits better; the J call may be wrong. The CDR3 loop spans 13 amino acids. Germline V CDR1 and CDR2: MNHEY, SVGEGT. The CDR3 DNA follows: TGTGCCAGCAGTTACGTGGGCGGTCAGCCCCAGTATTTT. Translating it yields CASSYVGGQPQYF.

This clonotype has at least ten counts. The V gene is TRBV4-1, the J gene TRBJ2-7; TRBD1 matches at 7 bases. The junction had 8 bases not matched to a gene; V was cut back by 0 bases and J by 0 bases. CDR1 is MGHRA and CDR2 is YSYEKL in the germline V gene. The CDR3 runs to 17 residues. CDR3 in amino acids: CASSQDLGQVISYEQYF. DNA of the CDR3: TGCGCCAGCAGCCAAGATCTTGGACAGGTAATCTCCTACGAGCAGTACTTC.